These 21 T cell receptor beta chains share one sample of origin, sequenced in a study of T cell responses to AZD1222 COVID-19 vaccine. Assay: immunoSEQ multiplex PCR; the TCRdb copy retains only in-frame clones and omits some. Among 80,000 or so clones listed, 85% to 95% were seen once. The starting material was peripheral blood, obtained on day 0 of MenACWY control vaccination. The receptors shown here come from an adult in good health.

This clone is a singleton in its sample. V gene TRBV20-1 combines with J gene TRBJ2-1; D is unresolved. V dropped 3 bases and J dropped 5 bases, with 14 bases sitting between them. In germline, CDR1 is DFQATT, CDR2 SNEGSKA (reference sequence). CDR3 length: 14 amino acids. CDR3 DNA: TGCAGTGCTAGTTCGCCCAACCTAAACAATGAGCAGTTCTTC. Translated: CSASSPNLNNEQFF.

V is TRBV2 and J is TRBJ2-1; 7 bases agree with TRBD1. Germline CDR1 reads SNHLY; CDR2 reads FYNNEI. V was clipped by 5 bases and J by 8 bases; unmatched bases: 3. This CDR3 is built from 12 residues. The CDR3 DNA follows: TGTGCCAGCAGTCCTGGACAGGATGAGCAGTTCTTC. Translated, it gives CASSPGQDEQFF.

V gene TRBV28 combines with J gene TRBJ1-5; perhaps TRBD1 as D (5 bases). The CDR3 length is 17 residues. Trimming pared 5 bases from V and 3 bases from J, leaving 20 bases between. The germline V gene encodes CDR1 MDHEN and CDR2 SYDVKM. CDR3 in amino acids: CASSVGTNLRINQPQHF. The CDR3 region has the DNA TGTGCCAGCAGTGTGGGGACTAATCTTCGGATCAATCAGCCCCAGCATTTT.

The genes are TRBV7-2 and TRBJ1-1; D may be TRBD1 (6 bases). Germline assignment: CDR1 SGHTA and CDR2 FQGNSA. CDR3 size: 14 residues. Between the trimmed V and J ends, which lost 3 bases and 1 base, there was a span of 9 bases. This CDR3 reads CASSLQGRNTEAFF. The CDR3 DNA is TGTGCCAGCAGCTTGCAGGGGCGGAACACTGAAGCTTTCTTT.

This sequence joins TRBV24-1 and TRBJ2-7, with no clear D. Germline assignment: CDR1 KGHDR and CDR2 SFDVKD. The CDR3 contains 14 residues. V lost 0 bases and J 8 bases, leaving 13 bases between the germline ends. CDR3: CATSDLTDFGKQYF. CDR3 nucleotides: TGTGCCACCAGTGATTTGACAGACTTCGGAAAGCAGTACTTC.

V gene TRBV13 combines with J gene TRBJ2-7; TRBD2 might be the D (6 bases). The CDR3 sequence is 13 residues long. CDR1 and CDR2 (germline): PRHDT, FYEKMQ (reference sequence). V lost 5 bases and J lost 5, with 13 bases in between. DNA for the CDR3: TGTGCCAGCAGCCCTCCGGGGGTTCACGAGCAGTACTTC. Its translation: CASSPPGVHEQYF.

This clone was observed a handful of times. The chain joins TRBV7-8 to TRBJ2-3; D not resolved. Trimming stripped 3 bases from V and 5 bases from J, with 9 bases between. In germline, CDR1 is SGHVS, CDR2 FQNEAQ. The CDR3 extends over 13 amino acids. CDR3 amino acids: CASSFPGQDTQYF. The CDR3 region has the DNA TGTGCCAGCAGCTTTCCCGGCCAAGATACGCAGTATTTT.

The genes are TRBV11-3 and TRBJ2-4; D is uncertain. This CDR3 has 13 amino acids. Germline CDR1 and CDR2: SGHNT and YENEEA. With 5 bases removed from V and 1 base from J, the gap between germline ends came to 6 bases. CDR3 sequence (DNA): TGTGCCAGCAGCAAATCGGCCAAAAACATTCAGTACTTC. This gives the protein CASSKSAKNIQYF. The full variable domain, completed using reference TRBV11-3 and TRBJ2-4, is EAGVVQSPRYKIIEKKQPVAFWCNPISGHNTLYWYLQNLGQGPELLIRYENEEAVDDSQLPKDRFSAERLKGVDSTLKIQPAELGDSAVYLCASSKSAKNIQYFGAGTRLSVL.

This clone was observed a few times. The CDR3 region is CSVPLDIRGGYTF. The CDR3 nucleotides are TGCAGCGTTCCCCTGGACATTCGGGGCGGCTACACCTTC. This chain connects TRBV29-1 to TRBJ1-2; a weak D match, TRBD1 (5 bases). This CDR3 region has 13 residues. Germline V gene lookup returns CDR1 SQVTM and CDR2 ANQGSEA. V was pared by 5 bases and J by 8 bases, with 18 bases between.

The CDR3 sequence is CASSPGGTGRFGYTF. CDR3 bases: TGTGCCAGCAGCCCGGGAGGGACAGGGAGGTTCGGCTACACCTTC. The V gene is TRBV28, the J gene TRBJ1-2; TRBD1 agrees at 9 bases. The CDR3 sequence is 15 residues long. The germline CDR1 and CDR2 sequences are MDHEN and SYDVKM. V gave up 6 bases and J gave up 8 bases; unmatched junction bases: 13.

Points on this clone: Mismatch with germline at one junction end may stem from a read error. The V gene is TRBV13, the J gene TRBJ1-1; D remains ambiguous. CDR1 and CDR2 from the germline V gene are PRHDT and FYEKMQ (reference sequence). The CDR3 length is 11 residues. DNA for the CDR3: TGTGCCAGCAGCGAGAACGCTGAAGCTTTCTTT. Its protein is CASSENAEAFF.

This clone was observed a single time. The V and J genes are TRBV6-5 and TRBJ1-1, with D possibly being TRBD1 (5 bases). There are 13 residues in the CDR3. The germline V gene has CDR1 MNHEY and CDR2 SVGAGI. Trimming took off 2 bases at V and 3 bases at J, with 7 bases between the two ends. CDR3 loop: CASSYDRYTEAFF. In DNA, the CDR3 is TGTGCCAGCAGTTACGACAGATACACTGAAGCTTTCTTT.

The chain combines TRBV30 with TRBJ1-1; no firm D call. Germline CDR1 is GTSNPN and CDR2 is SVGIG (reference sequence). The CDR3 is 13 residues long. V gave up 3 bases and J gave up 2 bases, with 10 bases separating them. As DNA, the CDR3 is TGTGCCTGGAGGGGCGGGCCTAACACTGAAGCTTTCTTT. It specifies CAWRGGPNTEAFF. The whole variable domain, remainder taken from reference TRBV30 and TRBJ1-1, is SQTIHQWPATLVQPVGSPLSLECTVEGTSNPNLYWYRQAAGRGLQLLFYSVGIGQISSEVPQNLSASRPQDRQFILSSKKLLLSDSGFYLCAWRGGPNTEAFFGQGTRLTVV.

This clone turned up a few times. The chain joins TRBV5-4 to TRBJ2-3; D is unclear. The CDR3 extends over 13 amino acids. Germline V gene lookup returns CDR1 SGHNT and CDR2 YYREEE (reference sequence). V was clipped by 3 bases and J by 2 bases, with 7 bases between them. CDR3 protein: CASSSVPTDTQYF. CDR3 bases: TGTGCCAGCAGCTCGGTCCCCACAGATACGCAGTATTTT.

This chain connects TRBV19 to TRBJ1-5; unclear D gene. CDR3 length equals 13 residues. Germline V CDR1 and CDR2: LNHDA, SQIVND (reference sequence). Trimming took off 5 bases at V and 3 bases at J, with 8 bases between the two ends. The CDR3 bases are TGTGCCAGTAGTTCCGTGAACAATCAGCCCCAGCATTTT. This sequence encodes CASSSVNNQPQHF.

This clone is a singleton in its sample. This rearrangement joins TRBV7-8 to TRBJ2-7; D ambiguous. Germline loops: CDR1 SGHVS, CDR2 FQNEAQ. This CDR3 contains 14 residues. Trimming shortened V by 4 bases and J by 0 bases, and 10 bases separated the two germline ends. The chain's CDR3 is CASSSYPSSYEQYF. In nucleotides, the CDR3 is TGTGCCAGCAGCTCTTACCCGAGCTCCTACGAGCAGTACTTC.

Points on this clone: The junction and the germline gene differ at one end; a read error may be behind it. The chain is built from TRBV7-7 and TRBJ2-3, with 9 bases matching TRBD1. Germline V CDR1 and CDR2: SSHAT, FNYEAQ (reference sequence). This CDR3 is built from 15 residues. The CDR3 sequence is CASSSGTGSGYTQYF. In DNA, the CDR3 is TGTGCTAGCAGTTCTGGGACAGGGAGCGGGTATACGCAGTATTTT.

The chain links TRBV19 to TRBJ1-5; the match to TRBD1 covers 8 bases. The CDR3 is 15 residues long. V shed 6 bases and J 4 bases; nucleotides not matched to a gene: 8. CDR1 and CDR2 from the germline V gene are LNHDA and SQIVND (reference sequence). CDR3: CASSARGPLNQPQHF. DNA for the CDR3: TGTGCCAGTAGCGCCAGGGGGCCGCTTAATCAGCCCCAGCATTTT.

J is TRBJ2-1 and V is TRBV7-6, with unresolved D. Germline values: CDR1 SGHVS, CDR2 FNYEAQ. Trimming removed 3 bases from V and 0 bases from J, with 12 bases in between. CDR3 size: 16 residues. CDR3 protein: CASSFMADRSYNEQFF. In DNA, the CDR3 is TGTGCCAGCAGCTTTATGGCGGACCGCTCCTACAATGAGCAGTTCTTC.

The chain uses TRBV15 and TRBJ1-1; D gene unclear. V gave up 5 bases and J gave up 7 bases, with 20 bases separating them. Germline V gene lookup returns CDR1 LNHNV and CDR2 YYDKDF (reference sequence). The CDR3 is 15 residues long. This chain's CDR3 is CATSLETQAYLEAFF. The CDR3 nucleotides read TGTGCCACCAGCTTAGAGACCCAGGCTTATCTTGAAGCTTTCTTT.

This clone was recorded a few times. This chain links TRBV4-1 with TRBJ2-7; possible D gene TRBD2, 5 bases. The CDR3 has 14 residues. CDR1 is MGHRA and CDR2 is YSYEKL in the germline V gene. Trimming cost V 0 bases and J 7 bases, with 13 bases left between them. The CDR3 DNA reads TGCGCCAGCAGCCAAGAGAGGGCAAGCTGGGAGCAGTACTTC. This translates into CASSQERASWEQYF.